This T cell receptor beta chain appears in the sequencing data of a study of cytomegalovirus exposure and HLA in healthy donors. PCR employed 60 Vbeta and 13 Jbeta primers. Assay used: immunoSEQ multiplex PCR; TCRdb lists only in-frame clones, some missing. The data hold about 180,000 clones, with about 80% observed a single time. A remark on this clone: Its matching antigen is unknown.

This CDR3 is 14 amino acids long. General observations from the study: HLA-A and HLA-B allele assignments for most subjects were reportedly predicted accurately using TCR beta sequences.

The rearrangement links TRBV1 to TRBJ2-1; the D call TRBD2 from the table was never checked on the DNA. TRBV1 is annotated as a pseudogene. This receptor was identified in a woman aged 55-70 years in good health and CMV-seropositive. Sequencing was performed on PBMCs. The CDR3 region is CTSTKTIADNEQFF. Here the CDR3 DNA reads TGCACCAGCACCAAGACTATTGCCGACAATGAGCAGTTCTTC.